This T cell receptor (beta chain) comes out of a study of T cell repertoires in cytomegalovirus infection. Each CDR3 protein gets one entry after TCRdb re-called the reads with MiXCR. This sample carries roughly 70,000 distinct CDR3 sequences, 20% to 25% of them seen once, and the ten largest clones take roughly 62%. On this clonotype itself: Its specificity is unknown.

V was trimmed by 3 bases and J by 7 bases, leaving 24 bases between them. The V gene's germline CDR1 is WSHSY and CDR2 SAAADI. The length of the CDR3 is 17 residues. Sequencing was performed on CD8+ T cells from cultured PBMCs, taken from culture after CMV antigen stimulation. The TCR sequence derives from a human donor in good health (CMV status not recorded). Some clones in this sample may be carry-over from other donors' samples. The genes are TRBV10-2 and TRBJ1-2; a weak D match, TRBD1 (6 bases). The CDR3 protein is CASSDWFREQGFSGYTF. As DNA, the CDR3 is TGCGCCAGCAGTGACTGGTTCCGCGAACAGGGATTCAGTGGCTACACCTTC.